This TCR beta chain was identified during a study of blood T cell dynamics during melanoma immunotherapy. Looking at the study overall: Standard first-line treatment here was pembrolizumab or nivolumab plus ipilimumab in metastatic melanoma. Study results and limitations: It remained unknown if the driving T cell clones were melanoma-specific.

A word on this clone: Its antigen is not known.

With 2 bases removed from V and 5 bases from J, the gap between germline ends came to 18 bases. From germline, CDR1 is KGHSY and CDR2 FQNENV. CDR3 length: 16 residues. Time point of the sample: pre-treatment baseline. One draw preceded checkpoint blockade; another followed its first cycle at week 3. Each bulk PBMC sample had approximately 350 ng DNA loaded. TCRdb's table, derived via immunoSEQ multiplex PCR, lists solely in-frame clones and lacks some. The sample holds 9,000 to 13,000 clones, around 91% seen once. Here the sequenced sample was blood, taken from a patient treated with checkpoint blockade. This rearrangement joins TRBV16 to TRBJ1-1; D perhaps matches TRBD1 (5 bases). The origin of this receptor is a human donor with melanoma. The CDR3 reads CASSQDPGWVSTEAFF. The CDR3 nucleotides are TGTGCCAGCAGCCAAGACCCAGGGTGGGTCAGTACTGAAGCTTTCTTT.